This entry features one TCR beta chain sequence. This CDR3 spans 13 amino acids. The ends were cut back, 5 bases at V and 4 bases at J, with 11 bases in the middle. Per germline, CDR1 LNHNV and CDR2 YYDKDF (reference sequence). The sample originates from a study of blood T cell repertoires in COVID-19. Repertoires were generated with immunoSEQ multiplex PCR, while TCRdb's copy carries only in-frame clones and drops some. The table records over 85,000 clones, 75% to 90% of them present only once. Sequenced material: peripheral blood. V and J are TRBV15 and TRBJ1-1; perhaps TRBD1 as D (5 bases). The TCR sequence derives from a male donor with acute or convalescent COVID-19. CDR3 protein: CATSPVGGTEAFF. The CDR3 bases are TGTGCCACCAGCCCCGTGGGGGGCACTGAAGCTTTCTTT.